These 15 T cell receptor beta chains were sequenced from one sample in a study of cytomegalovirus exposure and HLA in healthy donors. PCR involved 60 Vbeta and 13 Jbeta primers. Generated by immunoSEQ multiplex PCR, the TCRdb table keeps only in-frame clones and is missing some. The repertoire holds approximately 50,000 clones, with roughly four fifths as singletons. Input material: PBMCs. Receptor source: a boy aged 10-17 years in good health and CMV-seropositive.

The table lists this clone with a few counts. J is TRBJ1-2 and V is TRBV6-1; 7 bases are shared with TRBD1. Germline V gene data show CDR1 as MNHNS and CDR2 as SASEGT. This CDR3 has 12 residues. V gave up 6 bases and J gave up 9 bases; unmatched junction bases: 7. This CDR3 is CASSLGTASYTF. Here the CDR3 DNA reads TGTGCCAGCAGCCTGGGGACAGCTAGCTACACCTTC.

The gene calls are TRBV29-1 and TRBJ2-7; D remains ambiguous. V lost 3 bases to trimming and J lost 2 bases, with 17 bases between them. Germline CDR1 reads SQVTM; CDR2 reads ANQGSEA. This CDR3 region has 15 residues. CDR3 DNA: TGCAGCGTTGATTCTAATAACCAGGATCCCTACGAGCAGTACTTC. This encodes CSVDSNNQDPYEQYF.

This clone was counted between two and nine times. The V and J genes are TRBV7-9 and TRBJ1-4; TRBD1 aligns across 8 bases. V lost 11 bases to trimming and J lost 2 bases; unmatched junction nucleotides: 4. This CDR3 spans 13 amino acids. Germline CDR1 reads SEHNR; CDR2 reads FQNEAQ (reference sequence). CDR3 sequence (DNA): TGTGCCTGTTGGGACAGGACTAATGAAAAACTGTTTTTT. Translation gives CACWDRTNEKLFF.

The V gene is TRBV9, the J gene TRBJ2-7; D perhaps matches TRBD2 (5 bases). The length of the CDR3 is 14 residues. Between the trimmed V and J ends, which lost 0 bases and 5 bases, there was a span of 12 bases. The germline CDR1 and CDR2 sequences are SGDLS and YYNGEE. This chain's CDR3 is CASSVEEDPHEQYF. The CDR3 nucleotides read TGTGCCAGCAGCGTAGAGGAGGACCCCCACGAGCAGTACTTC.

The chain recombines TRBV10-1 with TRBJ2-3, with D possibly TRBD1 on 5 matching bases. The germline V gene has CDR1 WNHNN and CDR2 SYGVQD (reference sequence). The ends were cut back, 2 bases at V and 6 bases at J, with 12 bases in the middle. CDR3 length: 14 residues. CDR3 region: CASSEEGARDTQYF. CDR3 nucleotides: TGCGCCAGCAGTGAGGAAGGGGCGCGGGATACGCAGTATTTT.

The rearrangement links TRBV5-4 to TRBJ1-5; 7 nucleotides match TRBD1. Germline CDR1 SGHNT, CDR2 YYREEE (reference sequence). This CDR3 is 14 amino acids long. The V segment lost 4 bases and the J segment 4 bases; nucleotides outside the gene matches: 5. The CDR3 sequence: CASSRTGENQPQHF. The CDR3 nucleotides read TGTGCCAGCAGCCGGACAGGAGAAAATCAGCCCCAGCATTTT.

The gene calls are TRBV19 and TRBJ1-5; 8 bases match TRBD1. With V trimmed by 7 bases and J by 7 bases, 9 bases remained unmatched. The length of the CDR3 is 14 residues. CDR1 and CDR2 (germline): LNHDA, SQIVND (reference sequence). CDR3 amino acids: CASTIYRGNQPQHF. The CDR3 DNA sequence: TGTGCCAGTACCATATACAGGGGGAACCAGCCCCAGCATTTT.

This clone was recorded only once. The chain has TRBV4-1 and TRBJ2-5, with D maybe TRBD2 (5 bases). The germline CDR1 and CDR2 sequences are MGHRA and YSYEKL. This CDR3 comprises 13 residues. Between the trimmed V and J ends, which lost 0 bases and 7 bases, there was a span of 9 bases. CDR3 protein: CASSQEASPTQYF. The CDR3 nucleotides read TGCGCCAGCAGCCAAGAAGCTAGCCCGACCCAGTACTTC.

This clone occurred once. The chain joins TRBV19 to TRBJ1-2; D not certain. This CDR3 has 14 residues. Germline CDR1 and CDR2: LNHDA and SQIVND (reference sequence). The V end lost 3 bases, the J end lost 4 bases, and 12 bases lay between the germline ends. CDR3 DNA: TGTGCCAGTAGTATCTATATCGGGTTCTATGGCTACACCTTC. Translation gives CASSIYIGFYGYTF.

The chain recombines TRBV5-1 with TRBJ2-2; D gene ambiguous. The V gene's germline CDR1 is SGHRS and CDR2 YFSETQ. Deletions cut 7 bases from V and 8 bases from J, with 12 bases between. CDR3 length: 12 residues. As DNA, the CDR3 is TGCGCCAGCCGCCCCTCCCGGGGGGAGCTGTTTTTT. Protein: CASRPSRGELFF.

The chain combines TRBV11-2 with TRBJ1-4; D not certain. Germline V gives CDR1 SGHAT, CDR2 FQNNGV. The V end was cut by 5 bases, the J end by 7 bases, with 17 bases between. The length of the CDR3 is 15 residues. This chain's CDR3 is CASSLQGAQLEKLFF. The CDR3 DNA reads TGTGCCAGCAGCCTTCAAGGAGCCCAACTTGAAAAACTGTTTTTT.

The J gene is TRBJ1-2, the V gene TRBV6-5, with 12 bases that match TRBD1. This CDR3 has 15 amino acids. CDR1 MNHEY and CDR2 SVGAGI come from the germline V gene. Trimming took 4 bases from V and 2 from J; bases not matched to a gene: 2. This CDR3 is CASSSGQGANYGYTF. In nucleotides, the CDR3 is TGTGCCAGCAGTTCGGGACAGGGGGCGAACTATGGCTACACCTTC.

In regard to this clone: One end of the junction varies from germline; a read error may be responsible. The chain employs TRBV7-6 and TRBJ2-1; D is uncertain. Germline CDR1 SGHVS, CDR2 FNYEAQ. The CDR3 is 15 residues long. The CDR3 spells CASTTEDWPYNKQFF. Here the CDR3 DNA reads TGTGCCAGCACCACCGAGGATTGGCCCTACAATAAGCAGTTCTTC.

The gene calls are TRBV27 and TRBJ1-5; possibly TRBD1 for D (6 bases). This CDR3 contains 15 residues. V dropped 5 bases and J dropped 0 bases, with 11 bases sitting between them. Germline CDR1 MNHEY, CDR2 SMNVEV (reference sequence). Here the CDR3 reads CASSLRTDSNQPQHF. In DNA form, the CDR3 reads TGTGCCAGCAGTCTCCGGACAGATAGCAATCAGCCCCAGCATTTT.

This clone has just a few counts. The CDR3 sequence: CASSPAGGYTEAFF. The CDR3 DNA is TGCGCCAGCAGCCCGGCAGGGGGCTACACTGAAGCTTTCTTT. The chain is built from TRBV5-1 and TRBJ1-1; 8 bases fit TRBD1. The CDR3 runs to 14 residues. V trimming: 4 bases; J trimming: 3 bases; junction bases outside the gene matches: 5. CDR1 SGHRS and CDR2 YFSETQ come from the germline V gene.